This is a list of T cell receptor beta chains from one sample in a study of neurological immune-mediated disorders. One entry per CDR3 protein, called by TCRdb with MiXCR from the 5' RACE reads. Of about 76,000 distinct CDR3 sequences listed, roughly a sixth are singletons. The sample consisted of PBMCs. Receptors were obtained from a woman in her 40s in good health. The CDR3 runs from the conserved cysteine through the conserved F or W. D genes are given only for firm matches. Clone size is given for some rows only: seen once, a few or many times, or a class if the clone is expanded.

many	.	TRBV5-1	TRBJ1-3	CASSWGFPSGNTIYF	TGCGCCAGCAGCTGGGGGTTCCCCTCTGGAAACACCATATATTTT
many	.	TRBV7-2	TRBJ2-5	CASSLDGRQETQYF	TGTGCCAGCAGCTTAGATGGCAGACAAGAGACCCAGTACTTC
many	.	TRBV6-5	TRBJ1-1	CASSYSTREVNTEAFF	TGTGCCAGCAGTTACTCGACTAGGGAGGTGAACACTGAAGCTTTCTTT
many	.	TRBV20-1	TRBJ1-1	CSAQPDSAITNTEAFF	TGCAGTGCCCAACCTGACAGCGCGATAACGAACACTGAAGCTTTCTTT
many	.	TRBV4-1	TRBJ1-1	CASSIEGVNTEAFF	TGCGCCAGCAGCATTGAGGGGGTGAACACTGAAGCTTTCTTT
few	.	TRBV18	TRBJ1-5	CASSPSENQPQHF	TGTGCCAGCTCACCGTCAGAAAATCAGCCCCAGCATTTT
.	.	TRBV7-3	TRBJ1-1	CASSQTGGMNTEAFF	TGTGCCAGCAGCCAAACCGGGGGCATGAACACTGAAGCTTTCTTT
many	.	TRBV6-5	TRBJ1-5	CASSYSSYQPQHF	TGTGCCAGCAGTTACTCGTCCTATCAGCCCCAGCATTTT
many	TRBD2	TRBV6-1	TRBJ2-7	CASSRLAGEGSYEQYF	TGTGCCAGCAGTAGACTAGCGGGGGAAGGTTCCTACGAGCAGTACTTC
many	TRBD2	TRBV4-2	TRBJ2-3	CASSQLEASGSTDTQYF	TGTGCCAGCAGCCAACTCGAAGCTAGCGGAAGCACAGATACGCAGTATTTT
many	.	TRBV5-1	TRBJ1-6	CASSFEQGTNSPLHF	TGCGCCAGCAGCTTCGAACAGGGAACTAATTCACCCCTCCACTTT
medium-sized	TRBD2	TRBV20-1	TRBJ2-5	CSAGASGGPGTQYF	TGCAGTGCTGGGGCTAGCGGGGGCCCAGGGACCCAGTACTTC
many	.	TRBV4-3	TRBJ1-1	CASSQDARGRRFF	TGCGCCAGCAGCCAAGACGCACGGGGCCGGCGCTTCTTT
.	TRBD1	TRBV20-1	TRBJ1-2	CSATGQGNFGGYTF	TGCAGTGCTACGGGACAGGGTAACTTTGGTGGCTACACCTTC
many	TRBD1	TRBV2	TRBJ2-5	CASRVTGGRETQYF	TGTGCCAGCAGGGTAACAGGGGGTAGAGAGACCCAGTACTTC
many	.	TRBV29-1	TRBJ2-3	CSVPIPDTQYF	TGCAGCGTTCCTATCCCAGATACGCAGTATTTT
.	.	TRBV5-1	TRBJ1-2	CASSFGLGKEEGYTF	TGCGCCAGCAGCTTTGGACTGGGCAAGGAGGAGGGCTACACCTTC
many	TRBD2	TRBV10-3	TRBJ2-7	CATQGDGGEQYF	TGTGCCACGCAAGGGGACGGGGGGGAGCAGTACTTC
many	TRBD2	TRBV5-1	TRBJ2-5	CASSGLAETYQETQYF	TGCGCCAGCAGCGGGCTAGCGGAGACGTACCAAGAGACCCAGTACTTC
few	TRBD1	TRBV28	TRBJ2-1	CASSAADRGLGEQFF	TGTGCCAGCAGTGCCGCCGACAGGGGGCTCGGTGAGCAGTTCTTC
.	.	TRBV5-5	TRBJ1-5	CTSSLKWDGNQPQHF	TGTACCAGCAGCCTCAAGTGGGATGGCAATCAGCCCCAGCATTTC
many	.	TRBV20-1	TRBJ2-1	CSARGRGGPYNEQFF	TGCAGTGCTAGAGGGCGGGGAGGACCCTACAATGAGCAGTTCTTC
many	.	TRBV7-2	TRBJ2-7	CASSFGPGGVYEQYF	TGTGCCAGCAGCTTTGGACCTGGGGGCGTTTACGAGCAGTACTTC
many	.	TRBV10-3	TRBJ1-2	CAISESQDGYTF	TGTGCCATCAGTGAGTCGCAGGATGGCTACACCTTC
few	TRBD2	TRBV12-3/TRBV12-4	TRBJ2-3	CASSPLAGTDTQYF	TGTGCCAGCAGCCCACTAGCGGGCACAGATACGCAGTATTTT
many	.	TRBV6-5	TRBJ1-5	CASRPRVFGGNQPQHF	TGTGCCAGCAGACCTAGGGTGTTTGGGGGGAATCAGCCCCAGCATTTT
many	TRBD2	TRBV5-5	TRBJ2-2	CASSLRGGPPGELFF	TGTGCCAGCAGCTTACGGGGGGGGCCACCCGGGGAGCTGTTTTTT
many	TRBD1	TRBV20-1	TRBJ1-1	CRGNRGTEAFF	TGCAGGGGTAACAGGGGCACTGAAGCTTTCTTT
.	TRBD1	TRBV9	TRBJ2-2	CASSAEGATVVLFF	TGTGCCAGCAGCGCTGAGGGGGCAACCGTGGTGCTGTTTTTT
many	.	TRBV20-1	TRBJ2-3	CSASGSALTDTQYF	TGCAGTGCTAGTGGTTCCGCACTCACAGATACGCAGTATTTT
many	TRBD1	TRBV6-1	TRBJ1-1	CASSRGQMILMNTEAFF	TGTGCCAGCAGTCGGGGACAGATGATACTAATGAACACTGAAGCTTTCTTT
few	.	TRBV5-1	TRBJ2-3	CASSLEFADTQYF	TGCGCCAGCAGCTTGGAATTTGCGGATACGCAGTATTTT
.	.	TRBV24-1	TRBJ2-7	CATSVTGYEQYF	TGTGCCACCAGTGTTACGGGCTACGAGCAGTACTTC
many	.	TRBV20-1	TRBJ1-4	CSARDLGAANEKLFF	TGCAGTGCTAGAGATCTAGGCGCCGCTAATGAAAAACTGTTTTTT
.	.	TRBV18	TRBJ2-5	CASSALSETQYF	TGTGCCAGCTCCGCCCTTTCAGAGACCCAGTACTTC
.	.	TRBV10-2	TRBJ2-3	CASSDSGSDTQYF	TGCGCCAGCAGTGATTCAGGGAGCGATACGCAGTATTTT
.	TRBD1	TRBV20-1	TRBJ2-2	CSAREVPGQGGTGELFF	TGCAGTGCTAGAGAAGTGCCCGGACAGGGGGGCACCGGGGAGCTGTTTTTT
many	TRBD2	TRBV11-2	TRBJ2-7	CASSITSGGPAYEQYF	TGTGCCAGCAGCATAACTAGCGGGGGGCCTGCCTACGAGCAGTACTTC
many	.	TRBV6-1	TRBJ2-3	CASRRGAGTAADTQYF	TGTGCCAGCAGAAGGGGGGCCGGGACAGCCGCAGATACGCAGTATTTT
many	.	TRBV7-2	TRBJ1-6	CASSIDGYNSPLHF	TGTGCCAGCAGCATCGACGGGTATAATTCACCCCTCCACTTT
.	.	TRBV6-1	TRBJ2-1	CASSDVVGNNEQFF	TGTGCCAGCAGTGACGTCGTAGGAAACAATGAGCAGTTCTTC
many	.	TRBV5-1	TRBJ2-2	CASSPGVSTGELFF	TGCGCCAGCAGCCCGGGGGTGAGCACCGGGGAGCTGTTTTTT
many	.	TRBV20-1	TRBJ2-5	CSAGTRQETQYF	TGCAGTGCTGGGACTCGGCAAGAGACCCAGTACTTC
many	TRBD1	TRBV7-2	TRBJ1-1	CASSLGLDRVGTEAFF	TGTGCCAGCAGCTTAGGCCTTGACAGGGTGGGCACTGAAGCTTTCTTT
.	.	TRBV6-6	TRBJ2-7	CASSYESSYEQYF	TGTGCCAGCAGTTACGAGAGCTCCTACGAGCAGTACTTC
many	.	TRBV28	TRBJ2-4	CASSRDTGDYIQYF	TGTGCCAGCAGTCGAGACACCGGCGATTACATTCAGTACTTC
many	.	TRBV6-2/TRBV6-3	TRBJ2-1	CASSSRGEQFF	TGTGCCAGCAGTTCCCGGGGGGAGCAGTTCTTC
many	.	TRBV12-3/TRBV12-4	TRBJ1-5	CASSRPRDNGGKNQPQHF	TGTGCCAGCAGTCGGCCCCGGGACAACGGGGGGAAAAATCAGCCCCAGCATTTT
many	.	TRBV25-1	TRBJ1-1	CASSPGGVVWAFF	TGTGCCAGCAGTCCGGGGGGGGTGGTATGGGCTTTCTTT
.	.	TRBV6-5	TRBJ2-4	CASSSSFGKNIQYF	TGTGCCAGCAGCTCTAGCTTCGGCAAAAACATTCAGTACTTC
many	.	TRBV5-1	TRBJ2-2	CASSLGGTANTGELFF	TGCGCCAGCAGCTTGGGTGGCACCGCGAACACCGGGGAGCTGTTTTTT
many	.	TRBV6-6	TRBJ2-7	CASRLAQAYEQYF	TGTGCCAGCAGGCTAGCGCAGGCCTACGAGCAGTACTTC
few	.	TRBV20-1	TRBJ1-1	CSARGGGNPEAFF	TGCAGTGCTAGAGGGGGAGGGAACCCTGAAGCTTTCTTT
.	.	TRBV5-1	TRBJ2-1	CASCTSGGRGEQFF	TGCGCCAGCTGCACTAGTGGGGGGCGCGGTGAGCAGTTCTTC
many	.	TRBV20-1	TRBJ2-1	CSAPPRLAYNEQFF	TGCAGTGCTCCTCCCCGCTTAGCCTACAATGAGCAGTTCTTC
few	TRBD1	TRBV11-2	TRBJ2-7	CASSRLTGTGFYEQYF	TGTGCCAGCAGCCGGCTGACCGGGACAGGGTTCTACGAGCAGTACTTC
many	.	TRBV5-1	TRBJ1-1	CASTRMENTEAFF	TGCGCCAGCACCCGAATGGAGAACACTGAAGCTTTCTTT
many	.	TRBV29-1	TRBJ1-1	CSVARGTEAFF	TGCAGCGTTGCCAGGGGCACTGAAGCTTTCTTT